Listed here are 32 T cell receptor beta chains from one sample, sequenced in a study of regulatory T cells in long-lasting Graves disease. Time point reported: newly diagnosed GD, antithyroid drugs for less than 3 months. From RNA extracted from PBMCs, the TCR library was made. Both iRepertoire HTBI primers and Arm-PCR of CDR3 regions were used to build the TCR beta libraries. TCRdb reprocessed the multiplex PCR reads via MiXCR and lists one record per CDR3 protein. The sample holds approximately 470,000 distinct CDR3 sequences; roughly 17% are singletons and the top ten take more than 9%. This sample also belongs to another study, concerning T cells in Graves' hyperthyroidism and ophthalmopathy.

The material was peripheral blood mononuclear cells (PBMCs), obtained at new diagnosis, from a patient treated with antithyroid drugs. The receptors here all came from a man aged 35-49 years with Graves disease.

A few counts support this clonotype. The genes are TRBV10-3 and TRBJ1-1, with a possible D match to TRBD1 (5 bases). The CDR3 loop spans 17 amino acids. CDR1 is ENHRY, CDR2 SYGVKD, per germline. Trimming shortened V by 0 bases and J by 3 bases, and 17 bases separated the two germline ends. The CDR3 nucleotides read TGTGCCATCAGTGAGTCGAATCCCTGGGGCAGGGACACTGAAGCTTTCTTT. It is translated as CAISESNPWGRDTEAFF.

This clonotype came up many times. V usage is TRBV6-1 and J usage is TRBJ2-7; 9 nucleotides line up with TRBD1. Germline values: CDR1 MNHNS, CDR2 SASEGT. The CDR3 spans 15 residues. V shed 6 bases and J 3 bases; nucleotides not matched to a gene: 9. The CDR3 DNA is TGTGCCAGCAGCCCCGGGACAGGGAGTCTCTACGAGCAGTACTTC. Translating it yields CASSPGTGSLYEQYF.

This clonotype has a handful of counts. This chain links TRBV29-1 with TRBJ1-1, with D perhaps matching TRBD1 (5 bases). Germline CDR1 is SQVTM and CDR2 is ANQGSEA. V dropped 7 bases and J dropped 1 base, with 10 bases sitting between them. The length of the CDR3 is 12 residues. The CDR3 loop reads CSGRGTNTEAFF. The CDR3 region has the DNA TGCAGCGGGCGGGGGACGAACACTGAAGCTTTCTTT.

Remarks on this clonotype: Given a much more abundant clone one base away, this may be a read error. CDR3 sequence reads: CAISPLEGTEAFF. The CDR3 DNA is TGTGCCATTTCCCCGCTTGAGGGCACTGAAGCTTTCTTT. V usage is TRBV6-2 or TRBV6-3 and J usage is TRBJ1-1; D remains unclear. The V end was cut by 10 bases, the J end by 4 bases, with 16 bases between. Germline V CDR1 and CDR2: MNHEY, SVGEGT. The CDR3 is made up of 13 amino acids.

This clonotype was observed a few times. At one boundary the junction diverges from the germline segment, which might be a read error. This chain connects TRBV12-3 or TRBV12-4 to TRBJ2-7; D perhaps matches TRBD2 (5 bases). The CDR3 totals 12 residues. The chain's CDR3 is CANSLALDEQYF. The CDR3 region has the DNA TGTGCCAACAGTTTAGCGCTGGACGAGCAGTACTTC.

This clonotype was detected a few times. CDR3 loop: CASSLRLPGTGGTGELFF. The CDR3 DNA reads TGCGCCAGCAGCCTGAGACTACCCGGGACAGGGGGCACCGGGGAGCTGTTTTTT. The chain joins TRBV5-1 to TRBJ2-2; 11 bases are shared with TRBD1. V gave up 4 bases and J gave up 4 bases; unmatched junction bases: 12. Germline V CDR1 and CDR2: SGHRS, YFSETQ. The CDR3 loop spans 18 amino acids.

This rearrangement joins TRBV14 to TRBJ2-2, with 7 positions matching TRBD1. J gave up 6 bases and V 1 base, and 8 bases lay outside the gene matches. Germline lookup yields CDR1 SGHDN and CDR2 FVKESK. The CDR3 consists of 16 residues. CDR3 bases: TGTGCCAGCAGCCAAGGTGGGACAGTTTTCCCCGGGGAGCTGTTTTTT. Protein: CASSQGGTVFPGELFF.

This clonotype has only a few counts. The rearrangement uses TRBV4-1 and TRBJ2-5; possibly TRBD1 or TRBD2 for D (5 bases each). V lost 7 bases and J lost 3, with 21 bases in between. This CDR3 comprises 16 residues. Germline V gives CDR1 MGHRA, CDR2 YSYEKL. CDR3 in amino acids: CASNEGPGKYEETQYF. CDR3 bases: TGCGCCAGCAACGAGGGGCCGGGGAAGTACGAAGAGACCCAGTACTTC.

V and J are TRBV5-1 and TRBJ2-7; 12 nucleotides align to TRBD2. The CDR3 spans 16 residues. Trimming removed 3 bases from V and 3 bases from J; junction bases left unmatched: 7. Germline CDR1 SGHRS, CDR2 YFSETQ. Here the CDR3 reads CASSSGLAGLNYEQYF. The DNA of the CDR3 is TGCGCCAGCAGCTCCGGACTAGCGGGACTGAACTACGAGCAGTACTTC.

This clonotype was counted only a few times. The chain recombines TRBV20-1 with TRBJ2-7; 10 nucleotides match TRBD2. The germline gives CDR1 DFQATT, CDR2 SNEGSKA (reference sequence). The CDR3 extends over 15 amino acids. J was trimmed by 6 bases and V by 0 bases; bases with no gene match: 8. The CDR3 loop reads CSARDPLAGAREQYF. The DNA for the CDR3 is TGCAGTGCTAGAGATCCCCTAGCGGGAGCCCGCGAGCAGTACTTC.

CDR3 loop: CASSPGWDSLPGYTF. The DNA for the CDR3 is TGTGCCAGCAGCCCGGGCTGGGACAGCCTCCCTGGCTACACCTTC. The V call is TRBV5-4, the J call TRBJ1-2; 7 nucleotides align to TRBD1. V shed 4 bases and J 7 bases; nucleotides not matched to a gene: 13. Germline V gene data show CDR1 as SGHNT and CDR2 as YYREEE (reference sequence). The CDR3 has 15 residues.

This clonotype was recorded at least ten times. This sequence joins TRBV6-2 or TRBV6-3 and TRBJ2-7, with D perhaps TRBD1 or TRBD2 (5 bases each). Trimming pared 0 bases from V and 3 bases from J, leaving 15 bases between. The CDR3 is 16 residues long. CDR1 and CDR2 (germline): MNHEY, SVGEGT. CDR3: CASSYSQFGTSYEQYF. The DNA for the CDR3 is TGTGCCAGCAGTTACTCCCAATTCGGGACCAGCTACGAGCAGTACTTC.

This clonotype has a count of ten or more. This chain uses TRBV12-5 with TRBJ2-1; D is unclear. Per the germline V gene, CDR1 is LGHNT and CDR2 is FRNRAP. The CDR3 runs to 13 residues. V dropped 5 bases and J dropped 4 bases, with 9 bases sitting between them. Written as DNA, the CDR3 is TGTGCTAGTGGTCTCGTGGGGTACAATGAGCAGTTCTTC. It is translated as CASGLVGYNEQFF.

V usage is TRBV20-1 and J usage is TRBJ2-3, with TRBD2 matching over 10 bases. In germline, CDR1 is DFQATT, CDR2 SNEGSKA (reference sequence). This CDR3 has 14 amino acids. Losses at the gene ends were 5 bases for V and 9 bases for J; bases not matched to a gene: 11. The CDR3 loop reads CSAGRTSGPGTQYF. The CDR3 nucleotides are TGCAGTGCTGGGAGGACTAGCGGCCCAGGGACGCAGTATTTT.

V gene TRBV7-3 combines with J gene TRBJ2-7, with 11 bases identical to TRBD2. The CDR3 runs 18 residues. Losses at the gene ends were 4 bases for V and 2 bases for J; bases not matched to a gene: 13. The germline CDR1 and CDR2 sequences are SGHTA and FQGTGA. CDR3: CASSSPTRTSGPTYEQYF. The CDR3 DNA follows: TGTGCCAGCAGCTCCCCTACCAGGACTAGCGGGCCAACCTACGAGCAGTACTTC.

The CDR3 DNA reads as TGTGCCAGCAGTGAATATATGGGCGGCCCCTCCACAGATACGCAGTATTTT. It codes for CASSEYMGGPSTDTQYF. The V gene is TRBV25-1, the J gene TRBJ2-3; no clear D gene. The CDR3 length is 17 residues. Deletions cut 0 bases from V and 2 bases from J, with 15 bases between. Germline loops: CDR1 MGHDK, CDR2 SYGVNS.

The V call is TRBV29-1, the J call TRBJ2-7; 8 positions match TRBD2. This CDR3 comprises 13 residues. From germline, CDR1 is SQVTM and CDR2 ANQGSEA. J was trimmed by 5 bases and V by 6 bases; bases with no gene match: 9. CDR3 bases: TGCAGCGTCCCCGGGACTAGGAAGAACGAGCAGTACTTC. This translates into CSVPGTRKNEQYF.

In its sample, this clonotype was seen a few times. The V call is TRBV30, the J call TRBJ1-2, with 8 nucleotides matching TRBD1. The ends lost 0 bases at V and 7 bases at J; junction bases unmatched: 4. The CDR3 is made up of 13 amino acids. From germline, CDR1 is GTSNPN and CDR2 SVGIG (reference sequence). CDR3 DNA sequence: TGTGCCTGGAGTGTTACAGGGGGACTTGGCTACACCTTC. Protein product: CAWSVTGGLGYTF.

The CDR3 region has the DNA TGCGCCAGCAGCATTACGGGACAGGTTAACACTGAAGCTTTCTTT. It codes for CASSITGQVNTEAFF. The V and J genes are TRBV5-1 and TRBJ1-1; 8 nucleotides agree with TRBD1. The V segment lost 4 bases and the J segment 2 bases; nucleotides outside the gene matches: 7. CDR3 length equals 15 residues. Looked up from germline, CDR1 is SGHRS and CDR2 is YFSETQ.

This clonotype has a count of ten or more. The J gene is TRBJ1-4, the V gene TRBV2; 7 bases line up with TRBD1. Germline V lookup: CDR1 SNHLY, CDR2 FYNNEI. This CDR3 region has 13 residues. Germline trimming cut 6 bases from V and 3 bases from J; bases unmatched to any gene: 1. This chain's CDR3 is CASRDRSNEKLFF. In nucleotides, the CDR3 is TGTGCCAGCAGGGACAGGTCTAATGAAAAACTGTTTTTT. The full variable domain, rest sourced from reference TRBV2 and TRBJ1-4, is EPEVTQTPSHQVTQMGQEVILRCVPISNHLYFYWYRQILGQKVEFLVSFYNNEISEKSEIFDDQFSVERPDGSNFTLKIRSTKLEDSAMYFCASRDRSNEKLFFGSGTQLSVL.

The sample holds many counts of this clonotype. The rearrangement uses TRBV2 and TRBJ2-1, with 8 bases aligning to TRBD1. V shed 5 bases, J shed 1 base, and the junction held 7 bases outside the gene matches. This CDR3 is built from 16 residues. The germline V gene has CDR1 SNHLY and CDR2 FYNNEI. Here the CDR3 DNA reads TGTGCCAGCAGTACCACACACAGGGGGTCCTACAATGAGCAGTTCTTC. This sequence encodes CASSTTHRGSYNEQFF.

The chain joins TRBV27 to TRBJ1-3; D remains ambiguous. Germline values: CDR1 MNHEY, CDR2 SMNVEV (reference sequence). V was pared by 8 bases and J by 0 bases, with 14 bases between. This CDR3 comprises 15 residues. Here the CDR3 reads CASGPLAGSGNTIYF. The DNA for the CDR3 is TGTGCCAGCGGACCACTTGCAGGCTCTGGAAACACCATATATTTT.

This clonotype was observed a handful of times. The chain recombines TRBV7-9 with TRBJ2-7; TRBD1 agrees at 10 bases. The length of the CDR3 is 15 residues. V was pared by 5 bases and J by 6 bases, with 10 bases of the junction left unmatched. The germline gives CDR1 SEHNR, CDR2 FQNEAQ (reference sequence). CDR3 sequence reads: CASSPGQGPPREQYF. CDR3 nucleotide sequence: TGTGCCAGCAGCCCGGGACAGGGGCCCCCCCGCGAGCAGTACTTC.

A few counts support this clonotype. V is TRBV7-9 and J is TRBJ2-7, with TRBD1 as a possible D gene (5 bases). Germline V lookup: CDR1 SEHNR, CDR2 FQNEAQ (reference sequence). V was pared by 1 base and J by 3 bases, with 10 bases between. The CDR3 length is 14 residues. This chain's CDR3 is CASSLVKGDYEQYF. CDR3 DNA: TGTGCCAGCAGCTTAGTGAAAGGGGACTACGAGCAGTACTTC.

The chain recombines TRBV10-3 with TRBJ1-1, with a possible D match to TRBD1 (6 bases). The germline V gene encodes CDR1 ENHRY and CDR2 SYGVKD. CDR3 size: 11 residues. The V gene lost 4 bases and the J gene lost 8 bases, with 8 bases spanning the gap. The CDR3 region is CAISGGQEAFF. The CDR3 DNA reads as TGTGCCATCAGTGGCGGACAGGAAGCTTTCTTT.

This clonotype was picked up a small number of times. V gene TRBV14 combines with J gene TRBJ2-5; 9 bases fit TRBD2. Trimming removed 0 bases from V and 4 bases from J; junction bases left unmatched: 12. The CDR3 consists of 18 residues. Germline lookup yields CDR1 SGHDN and CDR2 FVKESK. This CDR3 is CASSQEWASGKVGETQYF. The DNA of the CDR3 is TGTGCCAGCAGCCAAGAATGGGCTAGCGGGAAGGTTGGAGAGACCCAGTACTTC. Using reference TRBV14 and TRBJ2-5 for the parts outside the CDR3, the full variable domain is EAGVTQFPSHSVIEKGQTVTLRCDPISGHDNLYWYRRVMGKEIKFLLHFVKESKQDESGMPNNRFLAERTGGTYSTLKVQPAELEDSGVYFCASSQEWASGKVGETQYFGPGTRLLVL.

This clonotype has ten or more counts. J is TRBJ2-5 and V is TRBV11-2; perhaps TRBD1 as D (6 bases). V gave up 0 bases and J gave up 4 bases, with 12 bases separating them. Germline V gene lookup returns CDR1 SGHAT and CDR2 FQNNGV. This CDR3 is 15 amino acids long. Written as DNA, the CDR3 is TGTGCCAGCAGCTTAGATCAGGGGTCAAGAGAGACCCAGTACTTC. This translates into CASSLDQGSRETQYF.

This clonotype was observed a few times. The chain uses TRBV12-3 or TRBV12-4 and TRBJ2-3; 13 bases agree with TRBD2. The CDR3 has 18 residues. Germline trimming cut 7 bases from V and 2 bases from J; bases unmatched to any gene: 12. The CDR3 bases are TGTGCCAGCACCCGCAGACAGGGACTAGCGGGATTCACAGATACGCAGTATTTT. Protein product: CASTRRQGLAGFTDTQYF.

A remark on this clonotype: Possible read error: a much larger clone is one base away. CDR3: CASNEELAGLYNEQFF. CDR3 DNA sequence: TGTGCCAGCAATGAAGAACTAGCGGGACTCTACAATGAGCAGTTCTTC. This chain joins TRBV2 and TRBJ2-1, with 10 bases that match TRBD2. The CDR3 runs to 16 residues. CDR1 is SNHLY, CDR2 FYNNEI, per germline.

This clonotype was picked up many times. The chain uses TRBV28 and TRBJ2-5, with 9 nucleotides matching TRBD1. The V and J ends lost 4 bases and 0 bases, in that order; junction bases with no gene match: 6. This CDR3 region has 16 residues. Germline CDR1 is MDHEN and CDR2 is SYDVKM. CDR3 DNA: TGTGCCAGCAGTTCACAGGGACAGGGCCACCAAGAGACCCAGTACTTC. Residues: CASSSQGQGHQETQYF.

As concerns this clonotype: Just one base apart from a much larger clone, this may be a read error. This rearrangement joins TRBV20-1 to TRBJ1-5; D is unresolved. CDR1 is DFQATT, CDR2 SNEGSKA, per germline (reference sequence). The CDR3 has 12 residues. CDR3 loop: CSARDGNQPQRF. Here the CDR3 DNA reads TGCAGTGCTAGAGACGGTAATCAGCCCCAGCGTTTT.

The chain is built from TRBV18 and TRBJ1-4, with D hard to call. Germline V gene data show CDR1 as KGHSH and CDR2 as LQKENI. The CDR3 is made up of 14 amino acids. V lost 4 bases and J lost 8, with 14 bases in between. The CDR3: CASSLNRGEEKLFF. CDR3 DNA: TGTGCCAGCTCACTCAACCGCGGGGAAGAAAAACTGTTTTTT.